Presented here are 18 T cell receptor beta chains from one specimen sequenced in a study of T cell repertoires in cytomegalovirus infection. Using its own MiXCR run on the reads, TCRdb lists one record per CDR3 protein. The sample holds approximately 270,000 distinct CDR3 sequences, roughly a fifth seen once. Antigens of these TCRs are unknown. Sample: cultured PBMCs, taken from culture after CMV antigen stimulation. Receptors originate from a human donor in good health (CMV status not recorded). Some clones in this sample may be carry-over from other donors' samples.

This clonotype has at least ten counts. This chain uses TRBV7-9 with TRBJ2-3, with a possible D match to TRBD1 (6 bases). The CDR3 is 14 residues long. V lost 5 bases and J lost 4, with 13 bases in between. The V gene's germline CDR1 is SEHNR and CDR2 FQNEAQ (reference sequence). The CDR3 nucleotides are TGTGCCAGCAGCCTATTCTCAGGGGCAGATACGCAGTATTTT. Its translation: CASSLFSGADTQYF.

V gene TRBV19 combines with J gene TRBJ1-2; D gene unclear. CDR1 LNHDA and CDR2 SQIVND come from the germline V gene (reference sequence). V shed 5 bases and J shed 0 bases, with 16 bases lying between them. The CDR3 covers 16 residues. DNA of the CDR3: TGTGCCAGTAGTTCCGGACGGAGCTCTCCTAACTATGGCTACACCTTC. This sequence encodes CASSSGRSSPNYGYTF.

The rearrangement uses TRBV7-6 and TRBJ2-3, with 9 nucleotides matching TRBD2. The CDR3 length is 20 residues. The junction had 20 bases not matched to a gene; V was cut back by 3 bases and J by 4 bases. The germline CDR1 and CDR2 sequences are SGHVS and FNYEAQ. The CDR3 spells CASSFHLSRGIQRGADTQYF. In DNA, the CDR3 is TGTGCCAGCAGCTTTCATCTTTCGCGGGGAATACAGCGGGGGGCAGATACGCAGTATTTT.

In its sample, this clonotype was seen a few times. This chain links TRBV19 with TRBJ1-1, with 7 bases fitting TRBD1. CDR3 size: 13 residues. V trimming: 2 bases; J trimming: 5 bases; junction bases outside the gene matches: 2. In germline, CDR1 is LNHDA, CDR2 SQIVND (reference sequence). The CDR3 is CASSITTGTEAFF. As DNA, the CDR3 is TGTGCCAGTAGTATAACGACAGGGACTGAAGCTTTCTTT.

This clonotype came up many times. V and J are TRBV10-3 and TRBJ2-3; no reliable D call. V lost 6 bases to trimming and J lost 4 bases, with 8 bases between them. CDR1 ENHRY and CDR2 SYGVKD come from the germline V gene. This CDR3 is 12 amino acids long. CDR3 sequence reads: CAIRANADTQYF. The CDR3 bases are TGTGCCATCAGGGCCAATGCAGATACGCAGTATTTT.

V gene TRBV5-6 combines with J gene TRBJ2-1; D is uncertain. CDR1 is SGHDT, CDR2 YYEEEE, per germline. The CDR3 has 14 residues. The V end was cut by 7 bases, the J end by 0 bases, with 11 bases between. DNA for the CDR3: TGTGCCAGCCGTATAGGTAGCTCCTACAATGAGCAGTTCTTC. Its protein product is CASRIGSSYNEQFF.

This clonotype was seen only a few times. The rearrangement joins TRBV29-1 to TRBJ2-1; 10 bases align to TRBD2. With 5 bases clipped from V and 2 bases from J, the junction kept 3 bases outside the gene matches. The CDR3 has 14 residues. The germline V gene has CDR1 SQVTM and CDR2 ANQGSEA. The CDR3 bases are TGCAGCGTTAAGCGGGAGGGTCCCTACAATGAGCAGTTCTTC. Translating it yields CSVKREGPYNEQFF.

The table lists this clonotype with many counts. The chain carries TRBV27 and TRBJ1-4, with a weak D call TRBD1 (6 bases). This CDR3 spans 14 amino acids. Trimming removed 5 bases from V and 8 bases from J, with 15 bases in between. Germline V gene sequence: CDR1 MNHEY, CDR2 SMNVEV (reference sequence). The CDR3 region is CASSVQGVGEKLFF. The CDR3, as DNA: TGTGCCAGCAGTGTACAGGGTGTCGGGGAAAAACTGTTTTTT.

This clonotype occurred a few times. The chain joins TRBV25-1 to TRBJ2-4, with D possibly matching TRBD2 (6 bases). Trimming pared 5 bases from V and 3 bases from J, leaving 20 bases between. The CDR3 covers 17 residues. Germline CDR1 and CDR2: MGHDK and SYGVNS. DNA of the CDR3: TGTGCCAGCAGTTCGAGTACGAGGGAGGAAGACAAAAACATTCAGTACTTC. It encodes CASSSSTREEDKNIQYF.

Comments on this clonotype: Germline is not matched at one junction end, which may reflect a read error. The chain recombines TRBV7-8 with TRBJ2-1; D is perhaps TRBD1 (5 bases). The length of the CDR3 is 14 residues. Germline assignment: CDR1 SGHVS and CDR2 FQNEAQ. The CDR3: CASSLAVRAPELFF. The DNA for the CDR3 is TGTGCCAGCAGCTTAGCGGTCAGGGCCCCTGAGCTGTTCTTC.

For this clonotype: Possible read error: a much larger clone is one base away. The final CDR3 position lacks the conserved phenylalanine or tryptophan, pointing to a likely read error. CDR3 residues: CASSSLPSGQETQYS. The CDR3, as DNA: TGTGCCAGCAGCTCGCTGCCTAGCGGCCAAGAGACCCAGTACTCC. The chain carries TRBV7-2 and TRBJ2-5; 7 bases match TRBD2. The ends lost 4 bases at V and 1 base at J; junction bases unmatched: 6. The V gene's germline CDR1 is SGHTA and CDR2 FQGNSA. CDR3 length equals 15 residues.

The table lists this clonotype with many counts. This rearrangement joins TRBV7-2 to TRBJ2-1; D possibly corresponds to TRBD2 (5 bases). V was clipped by 4 bases and J by 9 bases, with 13 bases between them. The CDR3 totals 13 residues. The germline V gene has CDR1 SGHTA and CDR2 FQGNSA. The CDR3 DNA sequence: TGTGCCAGCAGCTCAACTATCGGAGGTGAGCAGTTCTTC. Its translation: CASSSTIGGEQFF. Combining the CDR3 with reference TRBV7-2 and TRBJ2-1 gives the whole variable domain GAGVSQSPSNKVTEKGKDVELRCDPISGHTALYWYRQSLGQGLEFLIYFQGNSAPDKSGLPSDRFSAERTGGSVSTLTIQRTQQEDSAVYLCASSSTIGGEQFFGPGTRLTVL.

V usage is TRBV19 and J usage is TRBJ1-2; D gene uncertain. CDR3 length: 16 residues. The germline V and J ends were trimmed by 2 bases and 2 bases, with 15 bases remaining between them. The germline CDR1 and CDR2 sequences are LNHDA and SQIVND (reference sequence). The CDR3 is CASSILSGGQNYGYTF. The CDR3 DNA is TGTGCCAGTAGTATATTGTCCGGAGGGCAGAACTATGGCTACACCTTC. The full variable domain, its missing parts supplied by reference TRBV19 and TRBJ1-2, is DGGITQSPKYLFRKEGQNVTLSCEQNLNHDAMYWYRQDPGQGLRLIYYSQIVNDFQKGDIAEGYSVSREKKESFPLTVTSAQKNPTAFYLCASSILSGGQNYGYTFGSGTRLTVV.

This clonotype was counted between two and nine times. CDR3 DNA sequence: TGTGCCAGCAGTGTCCGGGGGGAGACCCAGTACTTC. It specifies CASSVRGETQYF. This sequence joins TRBV12-3 or TRBV12-4 and TRBJ2-5; possibly TRBD2 for D (6 bases). CDR3 size: 12 residues. Trimming left V 5 bases short and J 5 bases short, with 9 bases between.

This clonotype has at least ten counts. V usage is TRBV10-3 and J usage is TRBJ1-2, with D perhaps TRBD1 (5 bases). Trimming shortened V by 2 bases and J by 4 bases, and 14 bases separated the two germline ends. Germline V CDR1 and CDR2: ENHRY, SYGVKD. The CDR3 has 15 amino acids. CDR3 DNA sequence: TGTGCCATCAGTGAGATGAGGGAGGGGAGCTATGGCTACACCTTC. It specifies CAISEMREGSYGYTF.

The chain links TRBV11-3 to TRBJ1-1, with D unclear. V lost 7 bases to trimming and J lost 1 base, with 10 bases between them. In germline, CDR1 is SGHNT, CDR2 YENEEA. This CDR3 is 13 amino acids long. The CDR3 loop reads CASTPSENTEAFF. The CDR3 DNA reads as TGTGCCAGCACCCCGTCAGAGAACACTGAAGCTTTCTTT.

This clonotype was observed a handful of times. J is TRBJ1-5 and V is TRBV7-9; no reliable D call. The CDR3 loop spans 12 amino acids. Germline V gene sequence: CDR1 SEHNR, CDR2 FQNEAQ (reference sequence). V lost 5 bases and J lost 4, with 6 bases in between. Here the CDR3 DNA reads TGTGCCAGCAGCGAAGTTAATCAGCCCCAGCATTTT. It specifies CASSEVNQPQHF.

The chain couples TRBV6-4 to TRBJ2-1; 15 bases are shared with TRBD2. Per germline, CDR1 MRHNA and CDR2 SNTAGT. The CDR3 is made up of 15 amino acids. The V segment lost 2 bases and the J segment 7 bases; nucleotides outside the gene matches: 0. CDR3 sequence (DNA): TGTGCCAGCAGTGACGGACTAGCGGGAGGGAATGAGCAGTTCTTC. This encodes CASSDGLAGGNEQFF.